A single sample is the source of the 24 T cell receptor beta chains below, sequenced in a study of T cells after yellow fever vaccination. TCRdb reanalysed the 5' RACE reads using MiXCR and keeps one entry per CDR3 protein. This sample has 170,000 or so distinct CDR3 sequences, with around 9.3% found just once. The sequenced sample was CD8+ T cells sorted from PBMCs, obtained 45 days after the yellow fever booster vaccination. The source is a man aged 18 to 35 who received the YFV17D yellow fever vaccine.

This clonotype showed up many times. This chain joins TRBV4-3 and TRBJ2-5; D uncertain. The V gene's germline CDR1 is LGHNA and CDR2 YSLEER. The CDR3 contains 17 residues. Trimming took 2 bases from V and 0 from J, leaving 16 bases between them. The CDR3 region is CASSQSSPGRYQETQYF. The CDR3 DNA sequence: TGCGCCAGCAGCCAATCAAGTCCAGGTCGGTACCAAGAGACCCAGTACTTC.

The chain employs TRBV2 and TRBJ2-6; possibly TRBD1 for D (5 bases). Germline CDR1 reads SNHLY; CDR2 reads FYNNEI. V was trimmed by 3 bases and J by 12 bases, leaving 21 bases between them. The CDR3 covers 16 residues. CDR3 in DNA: TGTGCCAGCAGTGATCTCTTTGGGGCAGGCCGGCTCGTCCTGACTTTC. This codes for CASSDLFGAGRLVLTF.

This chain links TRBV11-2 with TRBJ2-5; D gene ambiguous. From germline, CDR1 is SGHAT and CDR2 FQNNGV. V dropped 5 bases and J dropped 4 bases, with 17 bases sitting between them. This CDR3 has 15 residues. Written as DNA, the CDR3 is TGTGCCAGCAGCCCCGTCGGTCGGGTGGGAGAGACCCAGTACTTC. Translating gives CASSPVGRVGETQYF.

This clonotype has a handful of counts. Here the CDR3 reads CATIAGGDEQYF. In nucleotides, the CDR3 is TGCGCCACGATAGCGGGGGGCGACGAGCAGTACTTC. V gene TRBV10-2 combines with J gene TRBJ2-7; 10 bases match TRBD2. This CDR3 is built from 12 residues. The germline gives CDR1 WSHSY, CDR2 SAAADI. V trimming: 10 bases; J trimming: 5 bases; junction bases outside the gene matches: 5.

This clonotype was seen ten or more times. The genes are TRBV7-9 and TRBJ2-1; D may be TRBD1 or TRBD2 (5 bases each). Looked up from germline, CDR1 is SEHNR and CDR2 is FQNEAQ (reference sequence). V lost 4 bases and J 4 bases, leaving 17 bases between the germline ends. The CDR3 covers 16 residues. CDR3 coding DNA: TGTGCCAGCAGCTCCACCCCCCGGGACCGATACAATGAGCAGTTCTTC. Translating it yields CASSSTPRDRYNEQFF.

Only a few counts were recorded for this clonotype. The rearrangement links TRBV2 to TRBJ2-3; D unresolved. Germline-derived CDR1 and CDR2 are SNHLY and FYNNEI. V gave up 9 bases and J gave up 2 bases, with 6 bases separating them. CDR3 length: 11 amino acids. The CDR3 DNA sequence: TGTGCCAGGGAGTACACAGATACGCAGTATTTT. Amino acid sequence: CAREYTDTQYF.

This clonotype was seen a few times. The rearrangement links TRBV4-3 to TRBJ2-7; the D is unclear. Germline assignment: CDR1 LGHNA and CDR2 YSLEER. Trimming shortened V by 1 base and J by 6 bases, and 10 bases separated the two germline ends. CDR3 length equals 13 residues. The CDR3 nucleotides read TGCGCCAGCAGCCAAGTCCTTTTCAGCGAGCAGTACTTC. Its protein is CASSQVLFSEQYF.

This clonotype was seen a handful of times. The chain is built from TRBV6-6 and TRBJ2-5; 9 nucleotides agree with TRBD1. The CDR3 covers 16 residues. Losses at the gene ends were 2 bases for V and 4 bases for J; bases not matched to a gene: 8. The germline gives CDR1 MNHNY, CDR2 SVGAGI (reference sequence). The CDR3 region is CASSYPDRGGRETQYF. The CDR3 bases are TGTGCCAGCAGTTACCCCGACAGGGGGGGAAGAGAGACCCAGTACTTC.

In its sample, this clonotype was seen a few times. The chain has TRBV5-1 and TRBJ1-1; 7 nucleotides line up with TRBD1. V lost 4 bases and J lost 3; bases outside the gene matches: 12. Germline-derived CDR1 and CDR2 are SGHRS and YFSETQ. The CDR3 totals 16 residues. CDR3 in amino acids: CASSPVTGIGDTEAFF. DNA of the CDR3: TGCGCCAGCAGCCCCGTGACAGGGATTGGGGACACTGAAGCTTTCTTT.

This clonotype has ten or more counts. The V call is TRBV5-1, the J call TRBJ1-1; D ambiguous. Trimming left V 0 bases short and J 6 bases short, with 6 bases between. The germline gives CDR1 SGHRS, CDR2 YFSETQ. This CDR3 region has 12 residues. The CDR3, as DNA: TGCGCCAGCAGCTTGGGGGCAGCTGAAGCTTTCTTT. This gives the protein CASSLGAAEAFF.

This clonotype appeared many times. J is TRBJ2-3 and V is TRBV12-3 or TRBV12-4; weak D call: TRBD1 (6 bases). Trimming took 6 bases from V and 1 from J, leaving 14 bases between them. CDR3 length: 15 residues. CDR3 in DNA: TGTGCCAGCAGGTCTACAGGGTTGGGCACAGATACGCAGTATTTT. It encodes CASRSTGLGTDTQYF.

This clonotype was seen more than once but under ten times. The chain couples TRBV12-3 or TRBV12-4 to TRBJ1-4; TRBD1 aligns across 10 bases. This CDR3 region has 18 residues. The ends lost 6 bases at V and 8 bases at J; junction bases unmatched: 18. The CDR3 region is CASRHAPGQGSGWEKLFF. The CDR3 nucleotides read TGTGCCAGCAGACACGCCCCGGGACAGGGGAGCGGTTGGGAAAAACTGTTTTTT.

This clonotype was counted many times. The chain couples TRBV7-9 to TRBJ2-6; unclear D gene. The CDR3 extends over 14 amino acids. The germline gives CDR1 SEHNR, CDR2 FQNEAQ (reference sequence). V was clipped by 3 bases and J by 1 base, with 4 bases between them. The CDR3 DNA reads TGTGCCAGCAGCTTGGGGTCTGGGGCCAACGTCCTGACTTTC. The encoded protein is CASSLGSGANVLTF.

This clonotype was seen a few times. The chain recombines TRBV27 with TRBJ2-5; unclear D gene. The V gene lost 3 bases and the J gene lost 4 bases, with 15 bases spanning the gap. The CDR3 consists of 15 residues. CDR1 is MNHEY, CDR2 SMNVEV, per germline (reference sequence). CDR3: CASSFGQAQTETQYF. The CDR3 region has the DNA TGTGCCAGCAGTTTTGGGCAGGCACAGACAGAGACCCAGTACTTC.

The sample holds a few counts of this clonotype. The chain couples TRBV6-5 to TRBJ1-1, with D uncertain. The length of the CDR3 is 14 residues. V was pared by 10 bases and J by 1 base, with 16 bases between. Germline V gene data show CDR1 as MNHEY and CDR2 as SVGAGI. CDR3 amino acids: CATHEQHENTEAFF. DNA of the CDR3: TGTGCCACCCATGAACAGCATGAGAACACTGAAGCTTTCTTT.

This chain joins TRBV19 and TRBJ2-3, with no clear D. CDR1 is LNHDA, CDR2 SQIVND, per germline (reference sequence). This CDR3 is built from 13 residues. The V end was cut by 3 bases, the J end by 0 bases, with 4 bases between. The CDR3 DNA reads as TGTGCCAGTAGTATTGGCAGCACAGATACGCAGTATTTT. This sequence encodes CASSIGSTDTQYF. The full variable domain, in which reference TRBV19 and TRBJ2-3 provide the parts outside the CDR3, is DGGITQSPKYLFRKEGQNVTLSCEQNLNHDAMYWYRQDPGQGLRLIYYSQIVNDFQKGDIAEGYSVSREKKESFPLTVTSAQKNPTAFYLCASSIGSTDTQYFGPGTRLTVL.

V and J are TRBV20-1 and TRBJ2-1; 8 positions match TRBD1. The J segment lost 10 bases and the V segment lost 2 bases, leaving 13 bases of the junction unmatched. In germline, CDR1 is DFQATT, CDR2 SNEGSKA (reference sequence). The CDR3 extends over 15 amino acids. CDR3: CSARPPDRALDEQFF. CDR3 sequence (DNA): TGCAGTGCTAGACCACCGGACAGGGCGCTCGACGAGCAGTTCTTC.

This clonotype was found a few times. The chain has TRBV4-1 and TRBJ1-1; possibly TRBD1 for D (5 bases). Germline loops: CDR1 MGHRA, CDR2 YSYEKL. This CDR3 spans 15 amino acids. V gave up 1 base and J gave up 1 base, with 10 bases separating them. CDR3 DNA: TGCGCCAGCAGCCAAGTCGGGGGGGAGAACACTGAAGCTTTCTTT. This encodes CASSQVGGENTEAFF.

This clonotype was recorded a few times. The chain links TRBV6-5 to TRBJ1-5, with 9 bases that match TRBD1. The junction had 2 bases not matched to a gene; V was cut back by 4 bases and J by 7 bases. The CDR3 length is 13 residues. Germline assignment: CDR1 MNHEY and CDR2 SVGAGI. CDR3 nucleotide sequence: TGTGCCAGCAGTTCAGGGACAGGGCAGCCCCAGCATTTT. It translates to CASSSGTGQPQHF.

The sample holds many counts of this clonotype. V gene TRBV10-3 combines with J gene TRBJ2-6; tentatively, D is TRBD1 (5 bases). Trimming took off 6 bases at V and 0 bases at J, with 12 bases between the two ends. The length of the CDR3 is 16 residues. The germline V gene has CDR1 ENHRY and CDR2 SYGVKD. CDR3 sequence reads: CAIRPTESSGANVLTF. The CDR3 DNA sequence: TGTGCCATCAGACCGACAGAAAGCTCTGGGGCCAACGTCCTGACTTTC.

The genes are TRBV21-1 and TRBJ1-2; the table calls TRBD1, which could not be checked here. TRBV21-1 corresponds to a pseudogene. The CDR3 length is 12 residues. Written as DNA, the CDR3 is TGTGCCAGCAGAGCAGATGGGGACGGCTACACCTTC. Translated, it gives CASRADGDGYTF.

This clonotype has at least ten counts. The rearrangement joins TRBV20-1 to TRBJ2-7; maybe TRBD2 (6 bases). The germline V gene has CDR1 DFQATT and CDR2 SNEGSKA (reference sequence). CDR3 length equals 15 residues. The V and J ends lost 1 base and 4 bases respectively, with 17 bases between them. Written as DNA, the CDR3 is TGCAGTGCTAGAGTGTCCGGGGGAGAGCGATACGAGCAGTACGTC. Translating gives CSARVSGGERYEQYV.

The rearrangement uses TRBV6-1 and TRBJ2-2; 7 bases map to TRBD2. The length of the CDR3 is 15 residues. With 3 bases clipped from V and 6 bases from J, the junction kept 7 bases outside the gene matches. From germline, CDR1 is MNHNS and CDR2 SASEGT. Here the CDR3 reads CASSDLAGVAGELFF. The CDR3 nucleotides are TGTGCCAGCAGTGACTTAGCGGGTGTAGCCGGGGAGCTGTTTTTT.

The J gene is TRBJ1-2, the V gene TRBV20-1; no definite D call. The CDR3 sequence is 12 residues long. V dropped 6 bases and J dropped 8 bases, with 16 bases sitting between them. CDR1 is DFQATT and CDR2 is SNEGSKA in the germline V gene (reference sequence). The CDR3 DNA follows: TGCAGTGCCCCTACCACAGCGGGCGGCTACACCTTC. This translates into CSAPTTAGGYTF.